A single sample gave rise to the 23 T cell receptor beta chains below, sequenced in a study of beta chain features in type 1 diabetes. Expressed TCRB transcripts were sequenced because the entire RNA isolate underwent reverse transcription. Generated by immunoSEQ multiplex PCR, the TCRdb table keeps only in-frame clones and is missing some. The repertoire holds under 150,000 clones, with 6.9% as singletons. Sequences were obtained from central memory CD4+ T cells from blood. Source of these receptors: a woman in her thirties in good health.

The chain couples TRBV7-9 to TRBJ2-1; D is perhaps TRBD1 (5 bases). The CDR3 totals 14 residues. Per germline, CDR1 SEHNR and CDR2 FQNEAQ (reference sequence). Trimming cost V 3 bases and J 7 bases, with 13 bases left between them. The CDR3 region has the DNA TGTGCCAGCAGCTTCATCGGCCGGACAAATGAGCAGTTCTTC. Residues: CASSFIGRTNEQFF.

This chain connects TRBV12-5 to TRBJ2-7, with a weak D call TRBD1 (5 bases). Germline V gives CDR1 LGHNT, CDR2 FRNRAP. The V end lost 9 bases, the J end lost 1 base, and 13 bases lay between the germline ends. The CDR3 consists of 13 residues. CDR3 amino acids: CARMTATSYEQYF. CDR3 bases: TGTGCTAGGATGACAGCAACTTCCTACGAGCAGTACTTC. The whole variable domain, filled in from reference TRBV12-5 and TRBJ2-7, reads DARVTQTPRHKVTEMGQEVTMRCQPILGHNTVFWYRQTMMQGLELLAYFRNRAPLDDSGMPKDRFSAEMPDATLATLKIQPSEPRDSAVYFCARMTATSYEQYFGPGTRLTVT.

J is TRBJ1-2 and V is TRBV7-2, with 9 bases fitting TRBD1. The CDR3 is made up of 15 amino acids. V lost 5 bases to trimming and J lost 3 bases; unmatched junction nucleotides: 7. The germline V gene encodes CDR1 SGHTA and CDR2 FQGNSA. CDR3 nucleotides: TGTGCCAGCAGCCCGGGACAGGGAGCCCACTATGGCTACACCTTC. This codes for CASSPGQGAHYGYTF.

The V gene is TRBV6-1, the J gene TRBJ2-1; tentative D call: TRBD1 (5 bases). V lost 6 bases, J lost 10 bases, and 13 bases lay in between. Germline V gene data show CDR1 as MNHNS and CDR2 as SASEGT. CDR3 size: 12 residues. In nucleotides, the CDR3 is TGTGCCAGCAGAATAACAGGCTTGGAGCAGTTCTTC. Protein: CASRITGLEQFF.

The genes are TRBV30 and TRBJ1-3; D not resolved. In germline, CDR1 is GTSNPN, CDR2 SVGIG (reference sequence). V dropped 4 bases and J dropped 3 bases, with 4 bases sitting between them. The CDR3 has 11 amino acids. The CDR3 nucleotides are TGTGCCTGGATCAATGGAAACACCATATATTTT. The encoded protein is CAWINGNTIYF.

This clone was found a few times. The chain combines TRBV6-5 with TRBJ2-2, with 10 bases that match TRBD1. The CDR3 sequence is 15 residues long. J gave up 6 bases and V 6 bases, and 7 bases lay outside the gene matches. Germline CDR1 reads MNHEY; CDR2 reads SVGAGI. The chain's CDR3 is CASSLTGGAAGELFF. The CDR3 DNA reads as TGTGCCAGCAGCCTGACAGGGGGCGCGGCCGGGGAGCTGTTTTTT.

This clone was seen a few times. V gene TRBV7-2 combines with J gene TRBJ2-3; the D gene is possibly TRBD2 (6 bases). The CDR3 has 16 amino acids. V shed 5 bases and J shed 4 bases, with 19 bases lying between them. Germline assignment: CDR1 SGHTA and CDR2 FQGNSA. CDR3 nucleotide sequence: TGTGCCAGCAGCCTGGGACTGCTAATGGCTTCAGATACGCAGTATTTT. Residues: CASSLGLLMASDTQYF.

This clone has only a few counts. V gene TRBV5-4 combines with J gene TRBJ2-3; 12 bases match TRBD2. The V gene's germline CDR1 is SGHNT and CDR2 YYREEE (reference sequence). J was trimmed by 6 bases and V by 3 bases; bases with no gene match: 8. The CDR3 is 16 residues long. CDR3 sequence reads: CASSSGLAGSLDTQYF. Written as DNA, the CDR3 is TGTGCCAGCAGCTCCGGACTAGCGGGAAGTCTGGATACGCAGTATTTT.

The chain links TRBV21-1 to TRBJ2-7; the D call in the table, TRBD2, was not verified against the DNA. TRBV21-1 is an annotated pseudogene. The CDR3 extends over 14 amino acids. CDR3 in DNA: TGTGCCAGCAGCCGAATTCCCGGGTCCGCCGAGCAGTACTTC. Amino acids: CASSRIPGSAEQYF.

This clone was counted only a few times. This chain links TRBV6-1 with TRBJ2-5; 8 bases agree with TRBD1. This CDR3 has 15 amino acids. Germline loops: CDR1 MNHNS, CDR2 SASEGT. The V segment lost 6 bases and the J segment 3 bases; nucleotides outside the gene matches: 9. The CDR3 region is CASRYRQGPEETQYF. The CDR3 bases are TGTGCCAGCAGATACCGACAGGGGCCCGAAGAGACCCAGTACTTC.

Only a few counts were recorded for this clone. The rearrangement joins TRBV4-3 to TRBJ2-3, with 7 bases lining up with TRBD1. Germline-derived CDR1 and CDR2 are LGHNA and YSLEER. J lost 2 bases, V lost 0 bases, and 8 bases had no gene match. The CDR3 runs to 17 residues. The CDR3 region is CASSQEAGGLVTDTQYF. The DNA of the CDR3 is TGCGCCAGCAGCCAAGAAGCAGGGGGTCTTGTCACAGATACGCAGTATTTT.

The rearrangement joins TRBV28 to TRBJ2-3; no reliable D call. The germline V gene encodes CDR1 MDHEN and CDR2 SYDVKM. This CDR3 has 13 amino acids. Deletions cut 2 bases from V and 6 bases from J, with 9 bases between. The CDR3 sequence: CASSLVVEDTQYF. The CDR3 nucleotides are TGTGCCAGCAGTTTAGTAGTTGAGGATACGCAGTATTTT. Full variable domain (outside the CDR3, taken from reference TRBV28 and TRBJ2-3): DVKVTQSSRYLVKRTGEKVFLECVQDMDHENMFWYRQDPGLGLRLIYFSYDVKMKEKGDIPEGYSVSREKKERFSLILESASTNQTSMYLCASSLVVEDTQYFGPGTRLTVL.

This clone appeared a few times. This chain links TRBV6-1 with TRBJ2-3; 12 positions match TRBD2. Trimming at V came to 5 bases and at J to 5 bases, leaving 5 bases not matched to a gene. The length of the CDR3 is 15 residues. Germline values: CDR1 MNHNS, CDR2 SASEGT. The CDR3 region is CASSNPGLAGDTQYF. The CDR3 DNA is TGTGCCAGCAGTAACCCGGGACTAGCGGGAGATACGCAGTATTTT.

This clone appeared a few times. V is TRBV4-2 and J is TRBJ1-2; unclear D gene. With 0 bases removed from V and 5 bases from J, the gap between germline ends came to 13 bases. This CDR3 is 15 amino acids long. CDR1 and CDR2 (germline): LGHNA, YNFKEQ. CDR3 in amino acids: CASSQDRSGAYGYTF. CDR3 bases: TGTGCCAGCAGCCAAGATCGGAGCGGAGCTTATGGCTACACCTTC.

The gene calls are TRBV18 and TRBJ2-5, with 8 bases aligning to TRBD2. J was trimmed by 4 bases and V by 0 bases; bases with no gene match: 7. This CDR3 spans 16 amino acids. Germline-derived CDR1 and CDR2 are KGHSH and LQKENI. The CDR3 bases are TGTGCCAGCTCACCACCCGGCACGCTAGCGGGAGAGACCCAGTACTTC. Residues: CASSPPGTLAGETQYF.

This clone appeared a few times. The junction differs from germline at one of its ends, possibly a read error. This rearrangement joins TRBV7-7 to TRBJ2-3, with D hard to call. Germline assignment: CDR1 SSHAT and CDR2 FNYEAQ (reference sequence). The CDR3 contains 13 residues. The CDR3 here is CASSLETADTQYF. CDR3 DNA: TGTGCTAGCAGCTTGGAGACGGCAGATACGCAGTATTTT.

This clone was counted between two and nine times. This chain uses TRBV5-1 with TRBJ2-1; 7 bases line up with TRBD2. The V segment lost 3 bases and the J segment 9 bases; nucleotides outside the gene matches: 12. Per germline, CDR1 SGHRS and CDR2 YFSETQ. CDR3 length: 15 residues. CDR3 sequence: CASSSAGLAVLEQFF. CDR3 DNA: TGCGCCAGCAGCTCCGCGGGGCTAGCGGTTCTTGAGCAGTTCTTC.

This clone was seen a handful of times. The chain joins TRBV4-3 to TRBJ2-5; weak D call: TRBD1 (6 bases). With 4 bases removed from V and 8 bases from J, the gap between germline ends came to 14 bases. This CDR3 comprises 13 residues. Germline V CDR1 and CDR2: LGHNA, YSLEER. CDR3 DNA sequence: TGCGCCAGCAGCCCCAACCGACAGGCCACCCAGTACTTC. This translates into CASSPNRQATQYF.

J is TRBJ2-1 and V is TRBV4-3; 10 positions match TRBD2. CDR3 length: 14 residues. J gave up 14 bases and V 0 bases, and 7 bases lay outside the gene matches. CDR1 is LGHNA and CDR2 is YSLEER in the germline V gene. CDR3 sequence (DNA): TGCGCCAGCAGCCAAGAGGCTAGCGGGAGTGCCAAGTTCTTC. Protein product: CASSQEASGSAKFF.

This clone was picked up a small number of times. The V gene is TRBV6-6, the J gene TRBJ2-1, with 10 bases aligning to TRBD1. The CDR3 runs 14 residues. Germline lookup yields CDR1 MNHNY and CDR2 SVGAGI (reference sequence). Unmatched junction bases numbered 3, after V lost 7 bases and J lost 3 bases. CDR3 nucleotides: TGTGCCAGCACCCGGACAGGGGGCTACAATGAGCAGTTCTTC. Its translation: CASTRTGGYNEQFF.

This chain connects TRBV4-1 to TRBJ2-6; 8 positions match TRBD1. Germline V gives CDR1 MGHRA, CDR2 YSYEKL. V lost 3 bases and J lost 0; bases outside the gene matches: 4. The CDR3 spans 17 residues. CDR3 coding DNA: TGCGCCAGCAGCCAGGGACAGGCGGTCTCTGGGGCCAACGTCCTGACTTTC. The encoded protein is CASSQGQAVSGANVLTF.

This clone appeared many times. V is TRBV5-1 and J is TRBJ2-7; a weak D match, TRBD1 (6 bases). V was trimmed by 3 bases and J by 6 bases, leaving 13 bases between them. CDR3 length: 13 amino acids. CDR1 is SGHRS, CDR2 YFSETQ, per germline. The CDR3 DNA follows: TGCGCCAGCAGCTCACAGGGCGATGGCGAGCAGTACTTC. It codes for CASSSQGDGEQYF.

This clone was recorded a few times. V usage is TRBV29-1 and J usage is TRBJ2-1; 8 bases are a match to TRBD1. CDR1 SQVTM and CDR2 ANQGSEA come from the germline V gene. The CDR3 has 16 residues. J gave up 2 bases and V 3 bases, and 9 bases lay outside the gene matches. Here the CDR3 reads CSVETGQGSTYNEQFF. Written as DNA, the CDR3 is TGCAGCGTTGAGACAGGACAGGGATCTACCTACAATGAGCAGTTCTTC.